This T cell receptor (beta chain) was observed in a study of blood T cell repertoires in COVID-19. Looking at the study overall: PBMCs, B-cell-depleted T cells, or T cells were the source of the cDNA or gDNA that made up the material.

Authors' data handling: Using reference gene primer amplification, nucleated cell counts were estimated. Measured with immunoSEQ multiplex PCR; TCRdb has only the in-frame clones, and not every one. D and trimming come from the DNA, and the V and J calls and clone size come from that table. Of around 330,000 clones listed, 87% are singletons. The CDR3 contains 15 residues. V was trimmed by 0 bases and J by 3 bases, leaving 9 bases between them. Germline CDR1 and CDR2: LNHNV and YYDKDF (reference sequence). This chain uses TRBV15 with TRBJ1-5; D ambiguous. Input material: PBMCs or T cells enriched from blood (not recorded which). The sequence was collected from a woman under 30 who had recovered from COVID-19. CDR3 in DNA: TGTGCCACCAGCAGAGATGGCAACGCCAATCAGCCCCAGCATTTT. Translated, it gives CATSRDGNANQPQHF.